The 27 T cell receptor beta chains presented below share a single source sample, sequenced in a study of cytomegalovirus exposure and HLA in healthy donors. Primers: 60 Vbeta forward and 13 Jbeta reverse. Some clones are missing from TCRdb's copy, which holds only in-frame ones; the method was immunoSEQ multiplex PCR. This sample carries 120,000 or so clones, 75% to 85% of them seen once, and the ten largest clones take about 11%. The sequencing sample was made of PBMCs. The receptors come from a male donor in good health and CMV-seropositive.

The chain is built from TRBV5-1 and TRBJ2-7; 7 bases match TRBD1. The V segment lost 0 bases and the J segment 2 bases; nucleotides outside the gene matches: 5. There are 15 residues in the CDR3. Germline V gives CDR1 SGHRS, CDR2 YFSETQ. The CDR3 bases are TGCGCCAGCAGCTTGGAGGGACAGTTGGCCTACGAGCAGTACTTC. Translating it yields CASSLEGQLAYEQYF.

The genes are TRBV30 and TRBJ1-1, with D hard to call. The V gene lost 1 base and the J gene lost 9 bases, with 15 bases spanning the gap. CDR3 size: 13 residues. The germline CDR1 and CDR2 sequences are GTSNPN and SVGIG (reference sequence). Here the CDR3 reads CAWSALSRWKAFF. As DNA, the CDR3 is TGTGCCTGGAGTGCTCTCTCCAGGTGGAAAGCTTTCTTT.

The chain combines TRBV30 with TRBJ2-1; 11 bases are shared with TRBD2. Germline V CDR1 and CDR2: GTSNPN, SVGIG (reference sequence). The CDR3 is 14 residues long. After removal of 0 bases from V and 9 bases from J, the junction contained 4 bases not matched to a gene. The CDR3 loop reads CAWSVLAGEGEQFF. CDR3 nucleotides: TGTGCCTGGAGTGTACTAGCGGGAGAAGGTGAGCAGTTCTTC.

This clone has just a few counts. The chain joins TRBV19 to TRBJ2-1, with D possibly TRBD2 on 6 matching bases. Germline V gene sequence: CDR1 LNHDA, CDR2 SQIVND (reference sequence). V lost 1 base to trimming and J lost 0 bases, with 13 bases between them. The CDR3 length is 17 residues. CDR3 sequence reads: CASSIGLVRGSYNEQFF. CDR3 in DNA: TGTGCCAGTAGTATAGGACTAGTCCGTGGCTCCTACAATGAGCAGTTCTTC.

This clone was seen only once. DNA for the CDR3: TGTGCCTGGAATCCCCCGGCGCGGCATTCACCCCTCCACTTT. It is translated as CAWNPPARHSPLHF. V usage is TRBV30 and J usage is TRBJ1-6; D unresolved. The germline V gene has CDR1 GTSNPN and CDR2 SVGIG (reference sequence). The CDR3 is 14 amino acids. Trimming pared 4 bases from V and 8 bases from J, leaving 15 bases between.

This chain connects TRBV7-9 to TRBJ2-7; 10 bases align to TRBD2. The CDR3 has 15 residues. V shed 1 base, J shed 5 bases, and the junction held 5 bases outside the gene matches. Germline V CDR1 and CDR2: SEHNR, FQNEAQ (reference sequence). The CDR3 loop reads CASSLVAGGRNEQYF. In DNA form, the CDR3 reads TGTGCCAGCAGCTTAGTAGCGGGAGGCAGGAACGAGCAGTACTTC.

This clone was seen a single time. The CDR3 loop is CASRMTGANTEAFF. The CDR3 DNA is TGTGCCAGCAGGATGACAGGGGCGAACACTGAAGCTTTCTTT. The V and J genes are TRBV28 and TRBJ1-1, with TRBD1 matching over 8 bases. CDR1 is MDHEN, CDR2 SYDVKM, per germline. V lost 6 bases, J lost 1 base, and 4 bases stayed unmatched. CDR3 length equals 14 residues.

The J gene is TRBJ2-7, the V gene TRBV7-2; TRBD1 aligns across 8 bases. CDR3 length: 17 residues. With V trimmed by 3 bases and J by 4 bases, 14 bases remained unmatched. Looked up from germline, CDR1 is SGHTA and CDR2 is FQGNSA. In DNA form, the CDR3 reads TGTGCCAGCAGCTTTAGTGGGGACCCAGGGGGCGCGTACGAGCAGTACTTC. Translated: CASSFSGDPGGAYEQYF.

This rearrangement joins TRBV19 to TRBJ2-5; D is perhaps TRBD1 (5 bases). CDR3 length: 13 residues. Per germline, CDR1 LNHDA and CDR2 SQIVND (reference sequence). Trimming took off 7 bases at V and 0 bases at J, with 9 bases between the two ends. The CDR3 sequence: CASMPGNQETQYF. For the CDR3, the DNA is TGTGCCAGTATGCCAGGGAACCAAGAGACCCAGTACTTC.

The chain recombines TRBV5-1 with TRBJ2-6; a weak D match, TRBD1 (6 bases). Germline V lookup: CDR1 SGHRS, CDR2 YFSETQ. The CDR3 has 15 residues. V was pared by 1 base and J by 2 bases, with 7 bases between. Written as DNA, the CDR3 is TGCGCCAGCAGCTTGTCAGGGGCTGGGGCCAACGTCCTGACTTTC. Amino acid sequence: CASSLSGAGANVLTF.

There are a few counts of this clone. The chain links TRBV6-5 to TRBJ2-1; 9 bases match TRBD2. Trimming at V came to 7 bases and at J to 4 bases, leaving 2 bases not matched to a gene. The CDR3 is made up of 13 amino acids. Germline assignment: CDR1 MNHEY and CDR2 SVGAGI. CDR3 DNA: TGTGCCAGCAAAACTAGCGGGTACAATGAGCAGTTCTTC. It encodes CASKTSGYNEQFF.

The chain joins TRBV30 to TRBJ2-2, with 9 bases fitting TRBD2. Trimming cost V 2 bases and J 6 bases; bases outside gene matches: 10. The germline V gene encodes CDR1 GTSNPN and CDR2 SVGIG (reference sequence). This CDR3 contains 16 residues. CDR3 protein: CAWSYSGSLGPGELFF. DNA of the CDR3: TGTGCCTGGAGTTATAGCGGGAGTTTGGGCCCCGGGGAGCTGTTTTTT. The full variable domain, completed using reference TRBV30 and TRBJ2-2, is SQTIHQWPATLVQPVGSPLSLECTVEGTSNPNLYWYRQAAGRGLQLLFYSVGIGQISSEVPQNLSASRPQDRQFILSSKKLLLSDSGFYLCAWSYSGSLGPGELFFGEGSRLTVL.

The gene calls are TRBV7-2 and TRBJ2-7; D may be TRBD1 (6 bases). The CDR3 consists of 15 residues. Trimming cost V 5 bases and J 5 bases, with 19 bases left between them. Germline V lookup: CDR1 SGHTA, CDR2 FQGNSA. The CDR3 nucleotides read TGTGCCAGCAGCACCAACAGGGAACTAATGGACGAGCAGTACTTC. Translating it yields CASSTNRELMDEQYF.

The V and J genes are TRBV28 and TRBJ2-7, with TRBD1 as a possible D gene (6 bases). This CDR3 comprises 13 residues. V shed 5 bases and J shed 6 bases, with 14 bases lying between them. Germline V gene lookup returns CDR1 MDHEN and CDR2 SYDVKM. Here the CDR3 reads CASSNDRRSEQYF. The CDR3 DNA is TGTGCCAGCAGTAACGACAGGAGAAGCGAGCAGTACTTC.

The V and J genes are TRBV9 and TRBJ2-7; the match to TRBD1 covers 8 bases. V was pared by 4 bases and J by 1 base, with 4 bases of the junction left unmatched. Germline V gives CDR1 SGDLS, CDR2 YYNGEE. The CDR3 extends over 14 amino acids. In DNA, the CDR3 is TGTGCCAGCAGCTTAAGACAGGGGTCCTACGAGCAGTACTTC. Protein sequence: CASSLRQGSYEQYF.

This chain uses TRBV7-6 with TRBJ2-7, with D hard to call. The germline gives CDR1 SGHVS, CDR2 FNYEAQ. The CDR3 sequence is 13 residues long. Trimming shortened V by 5 bases and J by 3 bases, and 11 bases separated the two germline ends. CDR3 nucleotide sequence: TGTGCCAGCAGCCCACCCCCGGGCTACGAGCAGTACTTC. Its protein product is CASSPPPGYEQYF.

The chain employs TRBV11-3 and TRBJ2-1, with D tentatively TRBD2 (6 bases). Looked up from germline, CDR1 is SGHNT and CDR2 is YENEEA. The CDR3 length is 13 residues. V gave up 5 bases and J gave up 7 bases, with 12 bases separating them. The CDR3 loop is CASSPPGGNEQFF. CDR3 sequence (DNA): TGTGCCAGCAGCCCCCCCGGAGGGAATGAGCAGTTCTTC. The variable domain in full, with the rest retrieved from reference TRBV11-3 and TRBJ2-1, is EAGVVQSPRYKIIEKKQPVAFWCNPISGHNTLYWYLQNLGQGPELLIRYENEEAVDDSQLPKDRFSAERLKGVDSTLKIQPAELGDSAVYLCASSPPGGNEQFFGPGTRLTVL.

This clone appeared a few times. The V gene is TRBV30, the J gene TRBJ2-7, with 10 bases fitting TRBD2. Germline values: CDR1 GTSNPN, CDR2 SVGIG (reference sequence). The J segment lost 6 bases and the V segment lost 0 bases, leaving 5 bases of the junction unmatched. The CDR3 contains 14 residues. The CDR3 is CAWSVSLAGPEQYF. The CDR3 nucleotides are TGTGCCTGGAGTGTATCACTAGCGGGACCCGAGCAGTACTTC.

This clone showed up just a few times. This chain joins TRBV7-9 and TRBJ2-7; 7 bases align to TRBD2. The CDR3 sequence is 16 residues long. V lost 1 base and J lost 3; bases outside the gene matches: 9. From germline, CDR1 is SEHNR and CDR2 FQNEAQ (reference sequence). The CDR3 DNA is TGTGCCAGCAGCTTAGGCGCTGGGGGGGTGGTCTACGAGCAGTACTTC. It translates to CASSLGAGGVVYEQYF.

The rearrangement links TRBV27 to TRBJ2-7; TRBD2 matches at 7 bases. This CDR3 is 14 amino acids long. The V gene's germline CDR1 is MNHEY and CDR2 SMNVEV (reference sequence). With 3 bases clipped from V and 3 bases from J, the junction kept 5 bases outside the gene matches. The CDR3 loop is CASSFNGRNYEQYF. The CDR3 region has the DNA TGTGCCAGCAGTTTTAACGGGAGGAACTACGAGCAGTACTTC.

The V gene is TRBV9, the J gene TRBJ2-1; 8 bases align to TRBD2. The junction had 9 bases not matched to a gene; V was cut back by 4 bases and J by 6 bases. Germline V gives CDR1 SGDLS, CDR2 YYNGEE. This CDR3 has 15 residues. CDR3 loop: CASSPGGTNSNEQFF. DNA for the CDR3: TGTGCCAGCAGCCCGGGAGGGACAAATTCCAATGAGCAGTTCTTC.

This clone was detected only once. The junction departs from the called germline gene at one end, perhaps through a read error. This sequence joins TRBV27 and TRBJ2-4; 14 nucleotides line up with TRBD2. Germline V gives CDR1 MNHEY, CDR2 SMNVEV (reference sequence). This CDR3 region has 19 residues. Written as DNA, the CDR3 is TGTGCCAGCAAAGGTTGGGGGACTAGCGGGAGAAGTTTGCAAAACAGTCAGTACTTC. As protein: CASKGWGTSGRSLQNSQYF.

This clone was detected only once. The rearrangement uses TRBV30 and TRBJ2-7; a possible D gene is TRBD1 (5 bases). From germline, CDR1 is GTSNPN and CDR2 SVGIG (reference sequence). V shed 8 bases and J shed 13 bases, with 12 bases lying between them. The CDR3 loop spans 8 amino acids. The CDR3 sequence is CAHPQEYF. In nucleotides, the CDR3 is TGTGCCCATCCACAGGAATACTTC. The variable domain in full, with the rest retrieved from reference TRBV30 and TRBJ2-7, is SQTIHQWPATLVQPVGSPLSLECTVEGTSNPNLYWYRQAAGRGLQLLFYSVGIGQISSEVPQNLSASRPQDRQFILSSKKLLLSDSGFYLCAHPQEYFGPGTRLTVT.

The chain joins TRBV6-6 to TRBJ2-7; TRBD1 matches at 7 bases. Germline V lookup: CDR1 MNHNY, CDR2 SVGAGI (reference sequence). V trimming: 2 bases; J trimming: 5 bases; junction bases outside the gene matches: 9. The CDR3 is 15 residues long. The CDR3 reads CASSYPTGFEDEQYF. The CDR3 nucleotides are TGTGCCAGCAGTTACCCGACAGGGTTCGAGGACGAGCAGTACTTC.

The CDR3 loop reads CAISEGVREDEKLFF. The CDR3 coding sequence is TGTGCCATCAGTGAGGGGGTCAGGGAGGATGAAAAACTGTTTTTT. This chain joins TRBV10-3 and TRBJ1-4; maybe TRBD1 (5 bases). Germline values: CDR1 ENHRY, CDR2 SYGVKD. The CDR3 spans 15 residues. Trimming left V 2 bases short and J 6 bases short, with 13 bases between.

CDR3 DNA sequence: TGTGCCAGCAGCGTGCAGCGGGACATCGGGGAGCTGTTTTTT. This codes for CASSVQRDIGELFF. V is TRBV9 and J is TRBJ2-2; D might be TRBD2 (7 bases). Germline assignment: CDR1 SGDLS and CDR2 YYNGEE. This CDR3 is 14 amino acids long. The V end was cut by 2 bases, the J end by 7 bases, with 12 bases between.

The sample holds a few counts of this clone. The CDR3 reads CASSPLGQVDYEQYF. The CDR3 bases are TGTGCCAGCAGTCCCCTCGGACAGGTTGACTACGAGCAGTACTTC. This chain uses TRBV28 with TRBJ2-5, with 7 bases aligning to TRBD1. The J call is in doubt because the DNA end fits TRBJ2-7 better. The CDR3 totals 15 residues. Germline V CDR1 and CDR2: MDHEN, SYDVKM.